The present TCR beta chain was sequenced within a study of vaccination effects on CD4 cells after COVID-19. Study-level points and caveats: Researchers report that only 1 of 255 vaccine-induced clones in healthy vaccinees cross-reacted with common cold coronaviruses.

Antigen-specific CD4+ T cells were first expanded with viral peptide pools by the ViraFEST assay and only then sequenced. Following 10 days of culture, CD4+ T cells were isolated. Vaccinated participants had no history of SARS-CoV-2 infection and tested negative for nucleocapsid antibodies. On days 3 and 7, fresh IL-2 medium replaced half the medium. Assay used: immunoSEQ multiplex PCR; TCRdb lists only in-frame clones, some missing. The sample holds 20,000 to 30,000 clones, around 73% seen once. Between the trimmed V and J ends, which lost 4 bases and 1 base, there was a span of 11 bases. Germline V CDR1 and CDR2: SGHRS, YFSETQ. This CDR3 has 14 residues. Turning to this clone: No antigen is known for it.

This specimen was CD4+ T cells from PBMCs cultured with SARS-CoV-2 spike peptides, taken before COVID-19 vaccination. The origin of this receptor is a human donor who received a COVID-19 vaccine. This chain joins TRBV5-1 and TRBJ1-1; perhaps TRBD1 as D (5 bases). DNA of the CDR3: TGCGCCAGCAGCCCAGGACATGCGAACACTGAAGCTTTCTTT. Its translation is CASSPGHANTEAFF.